Below, 27 T cell receptor beta chains from the same sample are listed, as sequenced in a study of blood T cell repertoires in COVID-19. TCRdb's table, derived via immunoSEQ multiplex PCR, lists solely in-frame clones and lacks some. The sample contains roughly 70,000 clones, 76% of which appear only once. Sample: peripheral blood. The receptors come from a man aged 55 to 70 with COVID-19, enrolled during active disease.

The CDR3 is CASSARDRADFGELFF. For the CDR3, the DNA is TGTGCCAGCAGCGCCCGGGACAGGGCCGATTTCGGGGAGCTGTTTTTT. The chain carries TRBV9 and TRBJ2-2, with 9 positions matching TRBD1. J was trimmed by 7 bases and V by 3 bases; bases with no gene match: 10. The CDR3 length is 16 residues. Germline-derived CDR1 and CDR2 are SGDLS and YYNGEE.

This clone was detected only once. The V gene is TRBV30, the J gene TRBJ2-7, with D possibly TRBD2 on 6 matching bases. The V gene's germline CDR1 is GTSNPN and CDR2 SVGIG (reference sequence). The V end was cut by 3 bases, the J end by 2 bases, with 17 bases between. CDR3 length: 15 residues. The CDR3 DNA reads as TGTGCCTGGAGGGTTGGCGGGGTGGGCCCCTACGAGCAGTACTTC. Residues: CAWRVGGVGPYEQYF.

This chain joins TRBV24-1 and TRBJ2-5; TRBD2 is a possible D gene (6 bases). This CDR3 has 15 amino acids. Germline assignment: CDR1 KGHDR and CDR2 SFDVKD. V lost 10 bases and J lost 4, with 21 bases in between. CDR3 nucleotide sequence: TGTGCCACAGCCGGGAGTAGCGGCCCGGGAGAGACCCAGTACTTC. Translation gives CATAGSSGPGETQYF.

The chain has TRBV30 and TRBJ1-5; TRBD1 agrees at 7 bases. The V gene end was trimmed by 4 bases and the J gene end by 2 bases; junction bases not matched to a gene: 2. CDR1 and CDR2 (germline): GTSNPN, SVGIG (reference sequence). This CDR3 is 13 amino acids long. The CDR3 DNA reads as TGTGCCTGGAATGACAGGGGCAATCAGCCCCAGCATTTT. Its protein is CAWNDRGNQPQHF.

This chain links TRBV5-1 with TRBJ2-7; 7 bases match TRBD1. The CDR3 covers 15 residues. After removal of 0 bases from V and 0 bases from J, the junction contained 3 bases not matched to a gene. CDR1 and CDR2 from the germline V gene are SGHRS and YFSETQ. This CDR3 reads CASSLAGQPSYEQYF. CDR3 DNA: TGCGCCAGCAGCTTGGCGGGACAGCCCTCCTACGAGCAGTACTTC.

This clone was detected only a few times. The CDR3: CASSWDRGDYGYTF. CDR3 DNA sequence: TGTGCCAGCAGCTGGGACAGGGGAGACTATGGCTACACCTTC. The chain has TRBV2 and TRBJ1-2; the match to TRBD1 covers 10 bases. Germline loops: CDR1 SNHLY, CDR2 FYNNEI. There are 14 residues in the CDR3. V was pared by 6 bases and J by 3 bases, with 4 bases of the junction left unmatched.

By frequency in the sample, this clone is medium-sized. The chain carries TRBV2 and TRBJ2-7; no clear D. V was clipped by 6 bases and J by 3 bases, with 6 bases between them. The CDR3 extends over 11 amino acids. Per germline, CDR1 SNHLY and CDR2 FYNNEI. This chain's CDR3 is CASSEIYEQYF. Here the CDR3 DNA reads TGTGCCAGCAGCGAGATCTACGAGCAGTACTTC.

The chain has TRBV4-1 and TRBJ2-4; 12 nucleotides align to TRBD2. Germline-derived CDR1 and CDR2 are MGHRA and YSYEKL. V was pared by 4 bases and J by 3 bases, with 7 bases of the junction left unmatched. The CDR3 spans 17 residues. DNA for the CDR3: TGCGCCAGCAGCCGCTCGACTAGCGGGAGAGACAAAAACATTCAGTACTTC. Translating it yields CASSRSTSGRDKNIQYF.

This sequence joins TRBV5-1 and TRBJ2-1, with a possible D match to TRBD1 (6 bases). V was cut by 4 bases and J by 6 bases, with 17 bases left in between. Germline V gives CDR1 SGHRS, CDR2 YFSETQ. CDR3 size: 15 residues. The CDR3 spells CASSVTGIGGNEQFF. In DNA form, the CDR3 reads TGCGCCAGCAGCGTCACAGGAATAGGGGGCAATGAGCAGTTCTTC. Variable domain in full (rest from reference TRBV5-1 and TRBJ2-1): KAGVTQTPRYLIKTRGQQVTLSCSPISGHRSVSWYQQTPGQGLQFLFEYFSETQRNKGNFPGRFSGRQFSNSRSEMNVSTLELGDSALYLCASSVTGIGGNEQFFGPGTRLTVL.

The gene calls are TRBV6-1 and TRBJ2-1, with TRBD2 matching 8 bases. Germline CDR1 is MNHNS and CDR2 is SASEGT. J was trimmed by 0 bases and V by 2 bases; bases with no gene match: 3. The CDR3 has 16 amino acids. The CDR3 is CASSERGGRSYNEQFF. The CDR3 bases are TGTGCCAGCAGTGAACGGGGGGGACGCTCCTACAATGAGCAGTTCTTC.

This chain joins TRBV5-1 and TRBJ2-3; TRBD2 aligns across 8 bases. The ends lost 5 bases at V and 3 bases at J; junction bases unmatched: 8. This CDR3 is built from 15 residues. Germline V gene data show CDR1 as SGHRS and CDR2 as YFSETQ. The CDR3 loop is CASRAGVHGTDTQYF. The CDR3 bases are TGCGCCAGCAGAGCGGGAGTTCATGGGACAGATACGCAGTATTTT. The full variable domain, its missing parts supplied by reference TRBV5-1 and TRBJ2-3, is KAGVTQTPRYLIKTRGQQVTLSCSPISGHRSVSWYQQTPGQGLQFLFEYFSETQRNKGNFPGRFSGRQFSNSRSEMNVSTLELGDSALYLCASRAGVHGTDTQYFGPGTRLTVL.

This clone appeared a single time. The rearrangement joins TRBV30 to TRBJ2-3; tentative D call: TRBD2 (5 bases). CDR1 and CDR2 from the germline V gene are GTSNPN and SVGIG (reference sequence). CDR3 length: 12 amino acids. V lost 0 bases and J 5 bases, leaving 6 bases between the germline ends. CDR3 DNA: TGTGCCTGGAGTGTTCGGGGAGATACGCAGTATTTT. Translating it yields CAWSVRGDTQYF. The full variable domain, completed using reference TRBV30 and TRBJ2-3, is SQTIHQWPATLVQPVGSPLSLECTVEGTSNPNLYWYRQAAGRGLQLLFYSVGIGQISSEVPQNLSASRPQDRQFILSSKKLLLSDSGFYLCAWSVRGDTQYFGPGTRLTVL.

The V gene is TRBV7-2, the J gene TRBJ1-1, with D hard to call. Trimming took off 1 base at V and 7 bases at J, with 16 bases between the two ends. This CDR3 has 15 amino acids. The germline CDR1 and CDR2 sequences are SGHTA and FQGNSA. This chain's CDR3 is CASSLGTQARHEAFF. The CDR3 DNA reads TGTGCCAGCAGCTTAGGAACGCAGGCCAGACATGAAGCTTTCTTT.

V and J are TRBV4-1 and TRBJ2-7; maybe TRBD1 (6 bases). CDR3 length equals 16 residues. The germline gives CDR1 MGHRA, CDR2 YSYEKL. The V and J ends lost 0 bases and 5 bases respectively, with 17 bases between them. This chain's CDR3 is CASSQEGGRGRDEQYF. CDR3 in DNA: TGCGCCAGCAGCCAAGAAGGCGGCAGGGGTCGGGACGAGCAGTACTTC.

The rearrangement joins TRBV5-1 to TRBJ1-1; D unclear. The germline V and J ends were trimmed by 5 bases and 8 bases, with 10 bases remaining between them. The length of the CDR3 is 11 residues. Germline-derived CDR1 and CDR2 are SGHRS and YFSETQ. The CDR3 DNA sequence: TGCGCCAGCAGGACGGGAACCGAAGCTTTCTTT. The encoded protein is CASRTGTEAFF.

This clone was counted a single time. This chain links TRBV24-1 with TRBJ1-5; possibly TRBD1 for D (6 bases). The CDR3 contains 14 residues. Germline CDR1 KGHDR, CDR2 SFDVKD. V was shortened by 2 bases and J by 7 bases, with 11 bases between the two germline ends. In DNA form, the CDR3 reads TGTGCCACCAGTGATTATACAGGGTACCAGCCCCAGCATTTT. This encodes CATSDYTGYQPQHF.

V is TRBV29-1 and J is TRBJ2-1, with 14 nucleotides matching TRBD2. After removal of 6 bases from V and 7 bases from J, the junction contained 14 bases not matched to a gene. Germline CDR1 SQVTM, CDR2 ANQGSEA. This CDR3 has 17 residues. The CDR3 sequence is CSVDDWTSGRSLNEQFF. The CDR3 DNA reads TGCAGCGTCGACGATTGGACTAGCGGGAGGAGTTTGAATGAGCAGTTCTTC.

This clone was recorded once. This sequence joins TRBV19 and TRBJ2-7; the D is unclear. The V end was cut by 1 base, the J end by 7 bases, with 11 bases between. Per the germline V gene, CDR1 is LNHDA and CDR2 is SQIVND (reference sequence). CDR3 length: 13 amino acids. The CDR3 region is CASSIAPAREQYF. Here the CDR3 DNA reads TGTGCCAGTAGTATAGCTCCGGCGAGGGAGCAGTACTTC.

The chain has TRBV24-1 and TRBJ1-2; D ambiguous. This CDR3 is built from 12 residues. In germline, CDR1 is KGHDR, CDR2 SFDVKD. V gave up 10 bases and J gave up 4 bases, with 12 bases separating them. The CDR3 sequence is CATSLEGYGYTF. CDR3 sequence (DNA): TGTGCCACGTCACTCGAGGGCTATGGCTACACCTTC.

The chain is built from TRBV2 and TRBJ1-2; 8 positions match TRBD1. The CDR3 runs to 17 residues. CDR1 and CDR2 from the germline V gene are SNHLY and FYNNEI. The V and J ends lost 3 bases and 5 bases, in that order; junction bases with no gene match: 14. CDR3 amino acids: CASSDRQGSTRGYGYTF. The CDR3 bases are TGTGCCAGCAGTGATCGACAGGGGTCCACCCGAGGGTATGGCTACACCTTC.

The chain links TRBV6-2 or TRBV6-3 to TRBJ2-2; TRBD2 might be the D (5 bases). This CDR3 region has 16 residues. Trimming shortened V by 2 bases and J by 5 bases, and 15 bases separated the two germline ends. Germline values: CDR1 MNHEY, CDR2 SVGEGT. CDR3: CASSYSSGSVTGELFF. For the CDR3, the DNA is TGTGCCAGCAGTTACAGTAGTGGGAGCGTGACCGGGGAGCTGTTTTTT.

This clone appeared a single time. V gene TRBV7-3 combines with J gene TRBJ2-3; the D gene is possibly TRBD1 (6 bases). The CDR3 runs 14 residues. In germline, CDR1 is SGHTA, CDR2 FQGTGA. V was pared by 6 bases and J by 0 bases, with 10 bases between. The CDR3 is CASSTTGSTDTQYF. The CDR3 DNA reads as TGTGCCAGCAGTACAACAGGGAGCACAGATACGCAGTATTTT.

V and J are TRBV18 and TRBJ1-5, with TRBD1 identical over 7 bases. V gave up 5 bases and J gave up 6 bases; unmatched junction bases: 4. Germline V CDR1 and CDR2: KGHSH, LQKENI. The CDR3 has 13 residues. CDR3 in amino acids: CASSDDRVQPQHF. The CDR3, as DNA: TGTGCCAGCTCAGATGACAGGGTTCAGCCCCAGCATTTT.

The V and J genes are TRBV27 and TRBJ1-5, with D maybe TRBD1 (6 bases). Trimming pared 4 bases from V and 10 bases from J, leaving 14 bases between. Germline-derived CDR1 and CDR2 are MNHEY and SMNVEV (reference sequence). CDR3 length equals 13 residues. The CDR3 region is CASSSKGDRPQHF. The CDR3 DNA sequence: TGTGCCAGCAGTTCAAAGGGGGATCGACCCCAGCATTTT.

The chain links TRBV11-3 to TRBJ1-1, with D uncertain. CDR1 and CDR2 from the germline V gene are SGHNT and YENEEA. V lost 1 base to trimming and J lost 1 base, with 10 bases between them. CDR3 length: 15 amino acids. In DNA form, the CDR3 reads TGTGCCAGCAGCTTAGGTCACGGGGAGAACACTGAAGCTTTCTTT. Translating gives CASSLGHGENTEAFF.

The chain has TRBV6-1 and TRBJ2-2; the D gene is possibly TRBD2 (7 bases). The CDR3 runs to 14 residues. CDR1 and CDR2 (germline): MNHNS, SASEGT. Trimming removed 1 base from V and 6 bases from J, with 9 bases in between. CDR3 in amino acids: CASSEGGGAGELFF. The CDR3, as DNA: TGTGCCAGCAGTGAAGGAGGGGGGGCCGGGGAGCTGTTTTTT.

The CDR3 coding sequence is TGTGCCAGCTCCAATTCAGGGACTGTTGTCCACAATGAGCAGTTCTTC. This sequence encodes CASSNSGTVVHNEQFF. The J gene is TRBJ2-1, the V gene TRBV18; D may be TRBD2 (6 bases). Germline loops: CDR1 KGHSH, CDR2 LQKENI. The CDR3 totals 16 residues. V was shortened by 6 bases and J by 5 bases, with 20 bases between the two germline ends.